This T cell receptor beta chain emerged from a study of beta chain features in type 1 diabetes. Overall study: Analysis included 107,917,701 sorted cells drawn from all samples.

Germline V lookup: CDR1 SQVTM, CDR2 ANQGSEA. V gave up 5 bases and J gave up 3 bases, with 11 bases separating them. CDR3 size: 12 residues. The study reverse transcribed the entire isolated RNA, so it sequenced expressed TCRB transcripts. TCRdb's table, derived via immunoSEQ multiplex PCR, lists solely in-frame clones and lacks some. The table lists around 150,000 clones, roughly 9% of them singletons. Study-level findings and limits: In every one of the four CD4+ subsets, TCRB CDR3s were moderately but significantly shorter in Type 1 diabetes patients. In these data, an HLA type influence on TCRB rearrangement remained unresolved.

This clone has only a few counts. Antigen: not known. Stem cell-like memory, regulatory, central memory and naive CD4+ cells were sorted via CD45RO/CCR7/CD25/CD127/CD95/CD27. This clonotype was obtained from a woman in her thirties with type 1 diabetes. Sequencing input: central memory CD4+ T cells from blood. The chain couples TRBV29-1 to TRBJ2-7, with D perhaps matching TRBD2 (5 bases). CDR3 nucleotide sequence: TGCAGCGTTTCGGTCGGGATCTACGAGCAGTACTTC. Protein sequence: CSVSVGIYEQYF.